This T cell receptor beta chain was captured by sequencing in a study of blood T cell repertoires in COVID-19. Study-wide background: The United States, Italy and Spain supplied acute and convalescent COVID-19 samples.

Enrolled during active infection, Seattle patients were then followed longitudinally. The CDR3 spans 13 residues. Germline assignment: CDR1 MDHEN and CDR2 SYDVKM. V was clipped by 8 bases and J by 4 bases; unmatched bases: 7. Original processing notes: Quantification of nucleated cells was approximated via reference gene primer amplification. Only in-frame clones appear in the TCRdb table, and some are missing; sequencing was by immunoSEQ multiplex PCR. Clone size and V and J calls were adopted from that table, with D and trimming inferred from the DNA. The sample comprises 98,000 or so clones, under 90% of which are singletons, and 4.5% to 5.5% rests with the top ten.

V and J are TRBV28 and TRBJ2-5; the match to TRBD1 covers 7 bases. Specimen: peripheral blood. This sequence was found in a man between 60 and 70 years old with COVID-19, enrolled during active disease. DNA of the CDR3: TGTGCCAGCCGCGTGTCAGGGGGAGAGACCCAGTACTTC. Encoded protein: CASRVSGGETQYF.